This T cell receptor beta chain is drawn from a study of Ad26.COV2.S vaccination and SARS-CoV-2 variants. Whole-study context: Donor had been placed in the Ad26.COV2.S arm of the COV1001 trial.

Sequencing used immunoSEQ multiplex PCR; TCRdb keeps in-frame clones, though not all of them. The data contain a few hundred thousand clones, roughly 90% of them singletons. CDR1 and CDR2 (germline): LNHDA, SQIVND (reference sequence). This CDR3 contains 15 residues. With 3 bases clipped from V and 3 bases from J, the junction kept 4 bases outside the gene matches. Treatment noted: around 19 received Ad26.COV2.S at low or high dose, single or two shots; roughly 5 received placebo; per-sample allocation not given. Day 63 after the first injection of vaccine or placebo was the sampling time. The V gene is TRBV19, the J gene TRBJ2-1; TRBD1 matches at 8 bases. The sequencing here drew on peripheral blood, taken in a trial of Ad26.COV2.S vaccine versus placebo. The origin of this receptor is a person between 18 and 59 years old who received the Ad26.COV2.S COVID-19 vaccine or a placebo. CDR3 loop: CASSMGRGLYNEQFF. The DNA for the CDR3 is TGTGCCAGTAGTATGGGCAGGGGGCTCTACAATGAGCAGTTCTTC.